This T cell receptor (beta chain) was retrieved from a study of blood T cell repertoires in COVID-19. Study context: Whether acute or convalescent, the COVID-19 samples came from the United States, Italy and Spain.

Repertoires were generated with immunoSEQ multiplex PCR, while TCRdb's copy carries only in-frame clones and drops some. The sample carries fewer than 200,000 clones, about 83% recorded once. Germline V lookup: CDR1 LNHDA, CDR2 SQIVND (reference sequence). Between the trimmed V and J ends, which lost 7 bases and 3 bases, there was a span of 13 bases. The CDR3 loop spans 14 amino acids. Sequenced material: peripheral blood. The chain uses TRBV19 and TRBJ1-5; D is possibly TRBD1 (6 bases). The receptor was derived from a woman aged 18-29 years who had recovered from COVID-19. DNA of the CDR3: TGTGCCAGTAAACAGGGAGAGATCAATCAGCCCCAGCATTTT. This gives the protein CASKQGEINQPQHF.